This T cell receptor beta chain stems from a study of Ad26.COV2.S vaccination and SARS-CoV-2 variants. Study details: Donor joined the COV1001 Ad26.COV2.S trial arm. In the study, Ad26.COV2.S was injected intramuscularly once, or twice 56 days apart.

Treatment indicated: roughly 18 received Ad26.COV2.S at low or high dose, single or two shots; about 5 received placebo; per-sample allocation not given. At day 63 after the first vaccine or placebo injection, samples were drawn. Vaccination used an Ad26 vector expressing Wuhan-strain SARS-CoV-2 spike. The CDR3 loop spans 13 amino acids. From germline, CDR1 is MGHRA and CDR2 YSYEKL. The trim removed 7 bases at V and 2 bases at J, leaving 2 bases unmatched. Here immunoSEQ multiplex PCR was the method, and the copy in TCRdb shows in-frame clones only, minus some. The sample has approximately 420,000 clones, around 89% seen once.

The input for sequencing was peripheral blood, taken in a trial of Ad26.COV2.S vaccine versus placebo. J is TRBJ2-5 and V is TRBV4-1; TRBD1 matches at 9 bases. The receptor was derived from a person aged 18 to 65 who received the Ad26.COV2.S COVID-19 vaccine or a placebo. The CDR3 nucleotides read TGCGCCAGCAAGGGACAGGGTCAAGAGACCCAGTACTTC. It translates to CASKGQGQETQYF.